Listed here is a single T cell receptor (beta chain). Its matching antigen is unknown. Here immunoSEQ multiplex PCR was the method, and the copy in TCRdb shows in-frame clones only, minus some. The sample lists about 250,000 clones; approximately 90% were seen once. Treatment: roughly 20 received Ad26.COV2.S at low or high dose, single or two shots; about 5 received placebo; per-sample allocation not given. Sampling took place 63 days after the first vaccine or placebo injection. This person who donated was an adult of 18-55 years in Boston. These data come from a study of Ad26.COV2.S vaccination and SARS-CoV-2 variants. Looked up from germline, CDR1 is SGDLS and CDR2 is YYNGEE. The CDR3 loop spans 13 amino acids. V lost 1 base to trimming and J lost 3 bases, with 6 bases between them. Study results and caveats: Vaccine recipients posted higher spike-specific TCR breadth than their placebo counterparts. Similar non-spike TCR breadth was seen in vaccine and placebo recipients.

The sequence was collected from a person aged 18 to 65 who received the Ad26.COV2.S COVID-19 vaccine or a placebo. V gene TRBV9 combines with J gene TRBJ2-3; no clear D gene. Here the sequenced sample was peripheral blood, taken in a trial of Ad26.COV2.S vaccine versus placebo. In DNA form, the CDR3 reads TGTGCCAGCAGCGTATTTAGTACAGATACGCAGTATTTT. Its translation: CASSVFSTDTQYF.